This note documents a single T cell receptor (beta chain) sequence. This CDR3 region has 15 residues. CDR1 is MNHEY, CDR2 SVGAGI, per germline. The V and J ends lost 2 bases and 8 bases, in that order; junction bases with no gene match: 7. The data are from a study of T-cell reconstitution after alpha-beta-depleted transplantation in children. The authors prepared the TCRbeta library with unique molecular identifiers. Each CDR3 protein is one row after TCRdb ran MiXCR on the PCR reads. The table has about 500,000 distinct CDR3 sequences, over 25% seen once. The input for sequencing was PBMCs from the stem cell graft donor, taken from the stem cell graft. This rearrangement joins TRBV6-5 to TRBJ1-4; 8 bases are a match to TRBD1. The sequence was obtained from a human donor who donated a stem cell graft to a child with aplastic anemia. The CDR3 bases are TGTGCCAGCAGTTACGGGGGGACAGGAGAAGAAAAACTGTTTTTT. This gives the protein CASSYGGTGEEKLFF.